This T cell receptor (beta chain) was profiled in a study of response to subunit inactivated influenza vaccine (dated by TCRdb to the late 2010s). The study in broad terms: The study used deep quantitative T cell receptor repertoire profiling to track responses to a trivalent subunit inactivated influenza vaccine. What the authors observed across the whole study: It was suggested by the authors that each seasonal influenza vaccination may recruit only a limited number of new T cells.

CDR3 length: 17 amino acids, cysteine to phenylalanine. Only CDR3 DNA remains: 51 bases, in frame from the first base. V gives up 0 bases and J gives up 5 bases, and the segment between their germline ends measures 19 bases. CDR1 and CDR2 are read off the germline V gene as LGHNA and YSLEER. Library preparation was by RT-PCR. For sequencing, an Illumina HiSeq 2500 was employed. The public reads were quality trimmed at Q25 with fastp and then assembled into clones with MiXCR by TCRdb, keeping productive beta chains. Entries are consolidated by CDR3 protein sequence, retaining the most common genes and DNA. Across this sample there are about 610,000 distinct CDR3 sequences, with 14% seen only once. The ten largest clones represent around 10% of the sample. Only a few counts were recorded for this clonotype. No antigen is known for it. No base quality information exists; no much larger clone differs at one position.

The receptor was derived from a man aged 45 to 65 who received an inactivated influenza vaccine. Donor details come from another sample of the same person, matched by shared clones. The input for sequencing was PBMCs from blood, taken about 12 days after vaccination. The V and J segments used are TRBV4-3 and TRBJ1-1; the D gene is perhaps TRBD1, on 6 matching bases. The encoded CDR3 is CASSQDGVGGRVTEAFF. The bases read TGCGCCAGCAGCCAAGATGGAGTAGGGGGGCGCGTGACTGAAGCTTTCTTT.